The 26 T cell receptor beta chains reported below all come from one sample, sequenced in a study of blood T cell repertoires in COVID-19. Assay: immunoSEQ multiplex PCR; the TCRdb copy retains only in-frame clones and omits some. The data contain about 230,000 clones, around 90% of them seen just once; the ten biggest clones take up less than 3.5%. Sequencing was carried out using peripheral blood. The receptor source for this set is a man aged 25-40 years with COVID-19, enrolled during active disease.

The chain is built from TRBV18 and TRBJ2-5, with D perhaps matching TRBD1 (6 bases). Trimming pared 5 bases from V and 3 bases from J, leaving 10 bases between. This CDR3 has 13 amino acids. CDR1 and CDR2 from the germline V gene are KGHSH and LQKENI. The CDR3 loop is CASSSRQEETQYF. DNA of the CDR3: TGTGCCAGCTCAAGCCGACAGGAAGAGACCCAGTACTTC.

The chain employs TRBV7-2 and TRBJ2-5, with TRBD1 as a possible D gene (5 bases). The germline V and J ends were trimmed by 3 bases and 2 bases, with 10 bases remaining between them. Germline V CDR1 and CDR2: SGHTA, FQGNSA. The CDR3 contains 14 residues. CDR3 region: CASSFSRVQETQYF. The CDR3 DNA sequence: TGTGCCAGCAGCTTTTCCAGGGTACAAGAGACCCAGTACTTC.

V usage is TRBV7-2 and J usage is TRBJ1-4; 7 bases are shared with TRBD1. Trimming cost V 1 base and J 7 bases; bases outside gene matches: 9. The germline CDR1 and CDR2 sequences are SGHTA and FQGNSA. This CDR3 has 16 amino acids. CDR3: CASSLGDSLQREKLFF. The CDR3 bases are TGTGCCAGCAGCTTAGGGGACAGCCTTCAGCGTGAAAAACTGTTTTTT.

This clone showed up just once. The CDR3 loop reads CASSLYGGEGDTQYF. CDR3 in DNA: TGTGCCAGCAGCTTGTACGGGGGGGAGGGAGATACGCAGTATTTT. V and J are TRBV5-4 and TRBJ2-3, with 8 bases lining up with TRBD2. This CDR3 contains 15 residues. The V and J ends lost 1 base and 5 bases, in that order; junction bases with no gene match: 6. Germline CDR1 SGHNT, CDR2 YYREEE (reference sequence).

This chain connects TRBV6-5 to TRBJ2-1, with D hard to call. Trimming took 6 bases from V and 10 from J, leaving 16 bases between them. This CDR3 spans 13 amino acids. Germline V gene sequence: CDR1 MNHEY, CDR2 SVGAGI. In DNA, the CDR3 is TGTGCCAGCAGCCCCTTCCGTGTGGAGGAGCAGTTCTTC. As protein: CASSPFRVEEQFF.

This chain links TRBV3-1 (or the pseudogene TRBV3-2) with TRBJ1-2; 7 nucleotides agree with TRBD1. Trimming took 0 bases from V and 4 from J; bases not matched to a gene: 5. CDR3 length: 15 residues. From germline, CDR1 is LGHDT and CDR2 YNNKEL (reference sequence). In DNA, the CDR3 is TGTGCCAGCAGCCAAGATTTACGGACAGGCTATGGCTACACCTTC. As protein: CASSQDLRTGYGYTF.

The chain has TRBV7-2 and TRBJ2-1, with D maybe TRBD2 (5 bases). This CDR3 is built from 16 residues. From germline, CDR1 is SGHTA and CDR2 FQGNSA. The V end lost 4 bases, the J end lost 7 bases, and 20 bases lay between the germline ends. CDR3: CASSSPVVGSGNEQFF. CDR3 sequence (DNA): TGTGCCAGCAGCTCTCCGGTAGTTGGGAGTGGTAATGAGCAGTTCTTC.

This clone occurred once. V gene TRBV9 combines with J gene TRBJ1-1; TRBD1 matches at 7 bases. This CDR3 is built from 15 residues. Trimming at V came to 4 bases and at J to 1 base, leaving 7 bases not matched to a gene. CDR1 is SGDLS and CDR2 is YYNGEE in the germline V gene. The CDR3 reads CASSSGTAGNTEAFF. The CDR3 region has the DNA TGTGCCAGCAGCTCGGGGACAGCCGGGAACACTGAAGCTTTCTTT.

This chain uses TRBV28 with TRBJ2-5, with 11 bases identical to TRBD1. The CDR3 has 16 residues. The ends lost 7 bases at V and 5 bases at J; junction bases unmatched: 12. Germline V gene sequence: CDR1 MDHEN, CDR2 SYDVKM. CDR3 DNA: TGTGCCAGCACCCGGGGGTGGACAGGGGGCTACGAGACCCAGTACTTC. Amino acid sequence: CASTRGWTGGYETQYF.

The chain employs TRBV5-1 and TRBJ1-1; 9 bases align to TRBD1. The length of the CDR3 is 15 residues. V was pared by 4 bases and J by 4 bases, with 8 bases of the junction left unmatched. CDR1 is SGHRS, CDR2 YFSETQ, per germline. The CDR3 sequence: CASSPGTGLVTEAFF. CDR3 nucleotide sequence: TGCGCCAGCAGCCCGGGGACAGGGTTAGTCACTGAAGCTTTCTTT.

This sequence joins TRBV30 and TRBJ1-5, with D possibly matching TRBD1 (6 bases). V dropped 0 bases and J dropped 4 bases, with 16 bases sitting between them. Germline V gene sequence: CDR1 GTSNPN, CDR2 SVGIG (reference sequence). The CDR3 sequence is 16 residues long. CDR3 sequence: CAWSVQGRVSNQPQHF. CDR3 coding DNA: TGTGCCTGGAGTGTACAGGGCAGGGTCAGTAATCAGCCCCAGCATTTT.

The CDR3 region is CASSTPSGMSYEQYF. The CDR3 region has the DNA TGTGCCAGCAGTACACCTAGCGGGATGTCCTACGAGCAGTACTTC. The chain couples TRBV28 to TRBJ2-7; 9 positions match TRBD2. The length of the CDR3 is 15 residues. V was clipped by 5 bases and J by 1 base; unmatched bases: 6. Germline CDR1 is MDHEN and CDR2 is SYDVKM.

The J gene is TRBJ1-2, the V gene TRBV12-3 or TRBV12-4; 8 bases are a match to TRBD1. V lost 6 bases to trimming and J lost 6 bases; unmatched junction nucleotides: 6. The length of the CDR3 is 13 residues. For the CDR3, the DNA is TGTGCCAGCAGCTCCCCGGGACAGGATGGCTACACCTTC. The encoded protein is CASSSPGQDGYTF.

This clone was observed a few times. The chain carries TRBV19 and TRBJ1-2; D gene unclear. Germline values: CDR1 LNHDA, CDR2 SQIVND (reference sequence). V lost 3 bases and J lost 6, with 17 bases in between. The CDR3 extends over 15 amino acids. In DNA form, the CDR3 reads TGTGCCAGTAGTATTAACGCCCCTAAAGCGGATGGCTACACCTTC. The encoded protein is CASSINAPKADGYTF.

This chain connects TRBV7-2 to TRBJ1-2, with a possible D match to TRBD1 (6 bases). Germline V gene data show CDR1 as SGHTA and CDR2 as FQGNSA. V lost 1 base and J 6 bases, leaving 9 bases between the germline ends. The length of the CDR3 is 13 residues. The CDR3 sequence: CASSLDRDHGYTF. CDR3 bases: TGTGCCAGCAGCTTAGACAGGGATCATGGCTACACCTTC.

The CDR3 sequence is CASSLVFRQGSNTGELFF. In nucleotides, the CDR3 is TGTGCCAGCAGCTTGGTATTTCGGCAGGGATCGAACACCGGGGAGCTGTTTTTT. The rearrangement links TRBV5-4 to TRBJ2-2; D is possibly TRBD1 (5 bases). The CDR3 extends over 18 amino acids. Trimming took 0 bases from V and 0 from J, leaving 15 bases between them. Germline CDR1 is SGHNT and CDR2 is YYREEE (reference sequence).

The J gene is TRBJ2-1, the V gene TRBV29-1; D might be TRBD1 (6 bases). Trimming shortened V by 7 bases and J by 5 bases, and 12 bases separated the two germline ends. CDR3 size: 12 residues. Germline V CDR1 and CDR2: SQVTM, ANQGSEA. The DNA of the CDR3 is TGCAGCGGCCTGACAGGAAACAATGAGCAGTTCTTC. Amino acid sequence: CSGLTGNNEQFF.

This clone was picked up one time. The chain uses TRBV19 and TRBJ2-7, with D unclear. Trimming removed 5 bases from V and 0 bases from J, with 8 bases in between. Germline values: CDR1 LNHDA, CDR2 SQIVND (reference sequence). This CDR3 has 13 amino acids. The CDR3 DNA sequence: TGTGCCAGTAGTGCCTGGAGCTCCTACGAGCAGTACTTC. Translation: CASSAWSSYEQYF.

The rearrangement joins TRBV10-1 to TRBJ2-7; 11 bases map to TRBD1. The ends lost 10 bases at V and 7 bases at J; junction bases unmatched: 15. The CDR3 sequence is 15 residues long. Germline-derived CDR1 and CDR2 are WNHNN and SYGVQD (reference sequence). In DNA form, the CDR3 reads TGCGCCACTATGCCGGGACAGGGGGGTTCGGAAGAGCAGTACTTC. Translating it yields CATMPGQGGSEEQYF.

The chain recombines TRBV7-2 with TRBJ1-1; D ambiguous. Trimming pared 0 bases from V and 1 base from J, leaving 9 bases between. The CDR3 is 15 amino acids. From germline, CDR1 is SGHTA and CDR2 FQGNSA. The CDR3 DNA reads TGTGCCAGCAGCTTAGCGGCTGGTTCGAACACTGAAGCTTTCTTT. This gives the protein CASSLAAGSNTEAFF.

The V call is TRBV19, the J call TRBJ2-7; TRBD1 agrees at 7 bases. Trimming removed 3 bases from V and 2 bases from J; junction bases left unmatched: 10. Germline assignment: CDR1 LNHDA and CDR2 SQIVND (reference sequence). The CDR3 length is 16 residues. The CDR3 DNA follows: TGTGCCAGTAGTATGAAGTGGGCAGGGGGAACCTACGAGCAGTACTTC. As protein: CASSMKWAGGTYEQYF.

The chain has TRBV18 and TRBJ2-7, with 7 nucleotides matching TRBD1. Losses at the gene ends were 3 bases for V and 4 bases for J; bases not matched to a gene: 9. This CDR3 is built from 15 residues. Germline V lookup: CDR1 KGHSH, CDR2 LQKENI. The CDR3 DNA is TGTGCCAGCTCACCGAACAGCCGGGACAGATACGAGCAGTACTTC. Translating it yields CASSPNSRDRYEQYF.

The V and J genes are TRBV28 and TRBJ1-5; 9 bases are a match to TRBD1. Unmatched junction bases numbered 6, after V lost 6 bases and J lost 6 bases. Germline V gene data show CDR1 as MDHEN and CDR2 as SYDVKM. The CDR3 length is 14 residues. CDR3 nucleotide sequence: TGTGCCAGCAGATCCACAGGGGGCGGTCAGCCCCAGCATTTT. Its translation is CASRSTGGGQPQHF. The full variable domain, completed using reference TRBV28 and TRBJ1-5, is DVKVTQSSRYLVKRTGEKVFLECVQDMDHENMFWYRQDPGLGLRLIYFSYDVKMKEKGDIPEGYSVSREKKERFSLILESASTNQTSMYLCASRSTGGGQPQHFGDGTRLSIL.

The chain uses TRBV5-6 and TRBJ1-4; 7 bases line up with TRBD1. The V and J ends lost 4 bases and 7 bases, in that order; junction bases with no gene match: 10. Germline assignment: CDR1 SGHDT and CDR2 YYEEEE. This CDR3 has 15 residues. CDR3 amino acids: CASSPWDSLFEKLFF. In DNA form, the CDR3 reads TGTGCCAGCAGCCCATGGGACAGTCTATTTGAAAAACTGTTTTTT.

This chain joins TRBV11-1 and TRBJ2-5; TRBD2 might be the D (5 bases). Trimming took off 3 bases at V and 7 bases at J, with 12 bases between the two ends. CDR3 length: 13 residues. Germline CDR1 SGHAT, CDR2 FQDESV (reference sequence). CDR3 DNA: TGTGCCAGCAGCTTCGGGAATCTAGGGACCCAGTACTTC. It is translated as CASSFGNLGTQYF.

The chain employs TRBV6-1 and TRBJ1-5; D unresolved. V gave up 1 base and J gave up 7 bases, with 8 bases separating them. This CDR3 region has 13 residues. The germline V gene has CDR1 MNHNS and CDR2 SASEGT. This CDR3 reads CASSEGSRQPQHF. In DNA form, the CDR3 reads TGTGCCAGCAGTGAAGGCAGTCGCCAGCCCCAGCATTTT.